The 9 T cell receptor beta chains below were found in one sample sequenced in a study of shared clonotypes between healthy human individuals (dated by TCRdb to 2020 to 2022). To prepare the library, the immunoSEQ multiplex PCR assay was applied. TCRdb re-hosts the immuneACCESS table, in-frame sequences only. Its copies lack some clones; in the studies checked, an unresolved V gene accounts for under half of them, and the cause for the rest is not known. The table for this sample lists more than 2 million clones; roughly 95% of them were counted only once. The top ten constitute roughly 0.13% of the sample. Sequencing was carried out using naive CD4+ T cells sorted from blood. The cell subset or site label, as the study defines it: CD45RA+ positively selected. All receptors come from a man aged 18 to 35 in good health.

This chain joins TRBV2 and TRBJ1-2, with 7 positions matching TRBD1. Germline CDR1 is SNHLY and CDR2 is FYNNEI. The J segment lost 6 bases and the V segment lost 5 bases, leaving 12 bases of the junction unmatched. This CDR3 has 15 residues. DNA for the CDR3: TGTGCCAGCAGTTCACGGACAGGCTCAGGCGATGGCTACACCTTC. It codes for CASSSRTGSGDGYTF.

A single count supports this clone. This sequence joins TRBV2 and TRBJ1-4; 10 nucleotides match TRBD1. The CDR3 is 14 residues long. The ends lost 8 bases at V and 10 bases at J; junction bases unmatched: 10. Germline loops: CDR1 SNHLY, CDR2 FYNNEI. The CDR3 sequence: CASSGQGEVVKLFF. CDR3 bases: TGTGCCAGCTCCGGACAGGGGGAAGTGGTAAAACTGTTTTTT.

The V and J genes are TRBV25-1 and TRBJ1-6; D gene unclear. The CDR3 length is 14 residues. V dropped 5 bases and J dropped 0 bases, with 5 bases sitting between them. CDR1 and CDR2 from the germline V gene are MGHDK and SYGVNS. CDR3 residues: CASSLGSYNSPLHF. CDR3 DNA: TGTGCCAGCAGTTTAGGCTCCTATAATTCACCCCTCCACTTT.

J is TRBJ2-3 and V is TRBV27; the D gene is possibly TRBD2 (6 bases). V lost 2 bases, J lost 6 bases, and 15 bases lay in between. CDR1 MNHEY and CDR2 SMNVEV come from the germline V gene (reference sequence). The CDR3 has 15 amino acids. The CDR3 region is CASSLGTWRTDTQYF. CDR3 nucleotide sequence: TGTGCCAGCAGTTTAGGGACTTGGAGAACGGATACGCAGTATTTT.

The count of this clone is one. The chain recombines TRBV6-6 with TRBJ2-1; the D is unclear. Per the germline V gene, CDR1 is MNHNY and CDR2 is SVGAGI (reference sequence). V was shortened by 5 bases and J by 5 bases, with 10 bases between the two germline ends. The CDR3 loop spans 13 amino acids. CDR3 loop: CASSPTPDNEQFF. CDR3 DNA sequence: TGTGCCAGCAGTCCGACACCAGACAATGAGCAGTTCTTC.

This chain links TRBV5-4 with TRBJ2-5; 12 positions match TRBD2. The length of the CDR3 is 16 residues. Germline V gene data show CDR1 as SGHNT and CDR2 as YYREEE (reference sequence). The V gene end was trimmed by 3 bases and the J gene end by 5 bases; junction bases not matched to a gene: 8. DNA for the CDR3: TGTGCCAGCAGCTCAAACGGACTAGCGGGATATGAGACCCAGTACTTC. Translating it yields CASSSNGLAGYETQYF.

The chain carries TRBV6-5 and TRBJ1-1; no reliable D call. CDR3 length equals 14 residues. V lost 0 bases, J lost 4 bases, and 9 bases lay in between. Germline CDR1 and CDR2: MNHEY and SVGAGI. The CDR3 DNA follows: TGTGCCAGCAGTTACTCGAATAGGCCCACTGAAGCTTTCTTT. This translates into CASSYSNRPTEAFF.

V gene TRBV4-3 combines with J gene TRBJ2-3; a possible D gene is TRBD2 (6 bases). Trimming removed 3 bases from V and 1 base from J, with 11 bases in between. This CDR3 has 15 amino acids. Germline lookup yields CDR1 LGHNA and CDR2 YSLEER. CDR3 amino acids: CASSQTSSGTDTQYF. In DNA form, the CDR3 reads TGCGCCAGCAGCCAGACGTCTAGCGGCACAGATACGCAGTATTTT.

J is TRBJ2-5 and V is TRBV12-1; TRBD1 was called by the table and not checked on the DNA. TRBV12-1 is listed as a pseudogene. There are 15 residues in the CDR3. Here the CDR3 reads CASSWQGAQGETQYF. The CDR3, as DNA: TGTGCCAGCAGCTGGCAGGGGGCGCAGGGAGAGACCCAGTACTTC.